The rows below give T cell receptor beta chains drawn from one sample of a study of T cells after yellow fever vaccination. MiXCR, run by TCRdb on the 5' RACE reads, gives a single entry per CDR3 protein. The data contain under 350,000 distinct CDR3 sequences, 4.1% of them seen just once; the ten biggest clones take up approximately 23%. Sequenced here: PBMCs, sampled 5 days after the yellow fever booster vaccination. The receptors were sampled from a man younger than 35 who received the YFV17D yellow fever vaccine. Both conserved end residues are part of each CDR3. A D gene is named only where the DNA matches it firmly. Clone size, where shown, is once, few, many, or a class for clones that have expanded.

v_gene: TRBV12-3/TRBV12-4
d_gene: TRBD2
j_gene: TRBJ2-3
abundance: -
len: 14
CDR3nt: TGTGCCAGCAGGGCGGGGGGGAGCACAGATACGCAGTATTTT
CDR3aa: CASRAGGSTDTQYF

v_gene: TRBV7-9
d_gene: -
j_gene: TRBJ1-1
abundance: few
len: 14
CDR3nt: TGTGCCAGCAGCTTAGTCGGACAGATCCCTGAAGCTTTCTTT
CDR3aa: CASSLVGQIPEAFF

v_gene: TRBV7-9
d_gene: -
j_gene: TRBJ2-3
abundance: few
len: 14
CDR3nt: TGTGCCAGCAGCCCCAGTATGGCAGCAGATACGCAGTATTTT
CDR3aa: CASSPSMAADTQYF

v_gene: TRBV5-4
d_gene: TRBD2
j_gene: TRBJ2-4
abundance: -
len: 15
CDR3nt: TGTGCCAGCAGCTGGGGGGGGGAAGCCAAAAACATTCAGTACTTC
CDR3aa: CASSWGGEAKNIQYF

v_gene: TRBV5-1
d_gene: -
j_gene: TRBJ1-1
abundance: many
len: 14
CDR3nt: TGCGCCAGCAGATTAGGCGGATTGAACACTGAAGCTTTCTTT
CDR3aa: CASRLGGLNTEAFF

v_gene: TRBV7-9
d_gene: -
j_gene: TRBJ1-2
abundance: -
len: 14
CDR3nt: TGTGCCAGCAGCTCAGGGTACCCTAACTATGGCTACACCTTC
CDR3aa: CASSSGYPNYGYTF

v_gene: TRBV7-2
d_gene: -
j_gene: TRBJ1-1
abundance: many
len: 16
CDR3nt: TGTGCCAGCAGCTATGACGGACGGGGGAGCGGCACTGAAGCTTTCTTT
CDR3aa: CASSYDGRGSGTEAFF

v_gene: TRBV13
d_gene: -
j_gene: TRBJ1-1
abundance: few
len: 13
CDR3nt: TGTGCCAGCAGCTCCATTAGAGACTCTGAAGCTTTCTTT
CDR3aa: CASSSIRDSEAFF

v_gene: TRBV7-6
d_gene: TRBD2
j_gene: TRBJ2-1
abundance: few
len: 15
CDR3nt: TGTGCCAGCAGCTTGCTAGCGGGGGGGCCAAGTGAGCAGTTCTTC
CDR3aa: CASSLLAGGPSEQFF

v_gene: TRBV20-1
d_gene: -
j_gene: TRBJ2-3
abundance: -
len: 16
CDR3nt: TGCAGTGCTCTTCCACTTACAGCGGACATTTCAGATACGCAGTATTTT
CDR3aa: CSALPLTADISDTQYF

v_gene: TRBV7-2
d_gene: -
j_gene: TRBJ2-2
abundance: many
len: 15
CDR3nt: TGTGCCAGCAGCTTAACAGGGACGAACACCGGGGAGCTGTTTTTT
CDR3aa: CASSLTGTNTGELFF

v_gene: TRBV20-1
d_gene: -
j_gene: TRBJ2-5
abundance: -
len: 12
CDR3nt: TGCAGTGCCGCGGGGGCGAGGGAGACCCAGTACTTC
CDR3aa: CSAAGARETQYF

v_gene: TRBV12-3/TRBV12-4
d_gene: -
j_gene: TRBJ2-3
abundance: many
len: 14
CDR3nt: TGTGCCAGCAGTTCCCACGGGGGAGCAGATACGCAGTATTTT
CDR3aa: CASSSHGGADTQYF

v_gene: TRBV20-1
d_gene: -
j_gene: TRBJ1-4
abundance: few
len: 13
CDR3nt: TGCAGTGCTAGAGCAGGTGCAACTGAAAAACTGTTTTTT
CDR3aa: CSARAGATEKLFF

v_gene: TRBV7-3
d_gene: -
j_gene: TRBJ2-5
abundance: many
len: 14
CDR3nt: TGTGCCAGCAGCCCGGCCAGGGGAGCGGAGACCCAGTACTTC
CDR3aa: CASSPARGAETQYF

v_gene: TRBV5-1
d_gene: -
j_gene: TRBJ1-2
abundance: -
len: 12
CDR3nt: TGCGCCAGCAGCTTGGACGGGTTTGGCTACACCTTC
CDR3aa: CASSLDGFGYTF

v_gene: TRBV5-1
d_gene: -
j_gene: TRBJ2-3
abundance: many
len: 14
CDR3nt: TGCGCCAGCAGCTATATGGCAGGGGCAGATACGCAGTATTTT
CDR3aa: CASSYMAGADTQYF

v_gene: TRBV5-1
d_gene: TRBD2
j_gene: TRBJ2-6
abundance: many
len: 18
CDR3nt: TGCGCCAGCAGCTTGGATGCGGGGGACCCCTCTGGGGCCAACGTCCTGACTTTC
CDR3aa: CASSLDAGDPSGANVLTF

v_gene: TRBV4-1
d_gene: -
j_gene: TRBJ2-1
abundance: few
len: 16
CDR3nt: TGCGCCAGCAGCCAAGACAAGGACAGTTGGTCGGCTGAGCAGTTCTTC
CDR3aa: CASSQDKDSWSAEQFF

v_gene: TRBV7-9
d_gene: TRBD1
j_gene: TRBJ2-3
abundance: few
len: 15
CDR3nt: TGTGCCAGCAGCTGGACAGGGGGCAGGGCAGATACGCAGTATTTT
CDR3aa: CASSWTGGRADTQYF

v_gene: TRBV7-9
d_gene: -
j_gene: TRBJ1-1
abundance: many
len: 15
CDR3nt: TGTGCCAGCAGCTTAGGGACAGCACGGAACACTGAAGCTTTCTTT
CDR3aa: CASSLGTARNTEAFF

v_gene: TRBV20-1
d_gene: -
j_gene: TRBJ2-1
abundance: many
len: 12
CDR3nt: TGCAGTGGGTTGGATGATAACGATGAGCAGTTCTTC
CDR3aa: CSGLDDNDEQFF

v_gene: TRBV4-3
d_gene: -
j_gene: TRBJ1-1
abundance: few
len: 17
CDR3nt: TGCGCCAGCAGCCAAGACGGTCGTAGCAGGGGCGTGGAGGAAGCTTTCTTT
CDR3aa: CASSQDGRSRGVEEAFF

v_gene: TRBV2
d_gene: -
j_gene: TRBJ1-5
abundance: -
len: 13
CDR3nt: TGTGCCTGCAATGATTTTGGCTATCAGCCCCAGCATTTT
CDR3aa: CACNDFGYQPQHF

v_gene: TRBV5-1
d_gene: TRBD1
j_gene: TRBJ1-1
abundance: -
len: 15
CDR3nt: TGCGCCAGCAGCTTGGGGGGACAGCCGAACACTGAAGCTTTCTTT
CDR3aa: CASSLGGQPNTEAFF

v_gene: TRBV5-1
d_gene: -
j_gene: TRBJ2-1
abundance: many
len: 16
CDR3nt: TGCGCCAGCAGCTTTCAGGAGGGTGGGGCCTACAATGAGCAGTTCTTC
CDR3aa: CASSFQEGGAYNEQFF

v_gene: TRBV5-1
d_gene: -
j_gene: TRBJ1-2
abundance: few
len: 13
CDR3nt: TGCGCCAGCAGTGGGGGCGGAAACTATGGCTACACCTTC
CDR3aa: CASSGGGNYGYTF

v_gene: TRBV7-2
d_gene: TRBD1
j_gene: TRBJ1-1
abundance: -
len: 14
CDR3nt: TGTGCCAGCGGACGGGACAGAAAGAACACTGAAGCTTTCTTT
CDR3aa: CASGRDRKNTEAFF

v_gene: TRBV4-2
d_gene: TRBD1
j_gene: TRBJ2-5
abundance: many
len: 15
CDR3nt: TGTGCCAGCAGCCTTCCGGGACAGGGCCAAGAGACCCAGTACTTC
CDR3aa: CASSLPGQGQETQYF

v_gene: TRBV24-1
d_gene: -
j_gene: TRBJ2-3
abundance: -
len: 11
CDR3nt: TGTGCCACCAGTAGGACAGATACGCAGTATTTT
CDR3aa: CATSRTDTQYF

v_gene: TRBV6-2/TRBV6-3
d_gene: -
j_gene: TRBJ2-4
abundance: many
len: 15
CDR3nt: TGTGCCAGCAGTCTCGGGACGCCCACGGGGGACATTCAGTACTTC
CDR3aa: CASSLGTPTGDIQYF

v_gene: TRBV7-2
d_gene: -
j_gene: TRBJ2-6
abundance: -
len: 15
CDR3nt: TGTGCCAGCACCCCTTTGGCCTCCGGGGCCAACGTCCTGACTTTC
CDR3aa: CASTPLASGANVLTF

v_gene: TRBV12-3/TRBV12-4
d_gene: -
j_gene: TRBJ2-3
abundance: few
len: 15
CDR3nt: TGTGCCAGCAGTTTTGAGGCGGTAAGCACAGATACGCAGTATTTT
CDR3aa: CASSFEAVSTDTQYF

v_gene: TRBV25-1
d_gene: -
j_gene: TRBJ2-1
abundance: many
len: 13
CDR3nt: TGTGCCAGCAGTGAGCGGCCATACAATGAGCAGTTCTTC
CDR3aa: CASSERPYNEQFF

v_gene: TRBV9
d_gene: TRBD1
j_gene: TRBJ1-4
abundance: -
len: 16
CDR3nt: TGTGCCAGCAGCCCGGCCCCATGGACAGGGGATGAAAAACTGTTTTTT
CDR3aa: CASSPAPWTGDEKLFF

v_gene: TRBV20-1
d_gene: TRBD1
j_gene: TRBJ1-1
abundance: many
len: 14
CDR3nt: TGCAGTGCTAGGGGACAGCTCTTGAACACTGAAGCTTTCTTT
CDR3aa: CSARGQLLNTEAFF

v_gene: TRBV19
d_gene: TRBD1
j_gene: TRBJ2-2
abundance: few
len: 15
CDR3nt: TGTGCCAGCAAGGGACAGTACTCGAACACCGGGGAGCTGTTTTTT
CDR3aa: CASKGQYSNTGELFF

v_gene: TRBV7-2
d_gene: -
j_gene: TRBJ1-1
abundance: many
len: 14
CDR3nt: TGTGCCAGCAGCTTAGGCTGGGCTAACACTGAAGCTTTCTTT
CDR3aa: CASSLGWANTEAFF

v_gene: TRBV7-6
d_gene: -
j_gene: TRBJ1-1
abundance: few
len: 15
CDR3nt: TGTGCCAGCAGCTTAGAGGGCCGAAGAAGGACTGAAGCTTTCTTT
CDR3aa: CASSLEGRRRTEAFF

v_gene: TRBV20-1
d_gene: TRBD1
j_gene: TRBJ2-7
abundance: many
len: 12
CDR3nt: TGCAGTGCACCTCGGGACAGCTACGAGCAGTACTTC
CDR3aa: CSAPRDSYEQYF

v_gene: TRBV29-1
d_gene: TRBD1
j_gene: TRBJ1-6
abundance: many
len: 15
CDR3nt: TGCAGCGTTAGCTTAGGACAGGGGCTGGGTTCACCCCTCCACTTT
CDR3aa: CSVSLGQGLGSPLHF

v_gene: TRBV7-6
d_gene: -
j_gene: TRBJ2-4
abundance: many
len: 15
CDR3nt: TGTGCCAGCAGCTTAGCTTCCAGCAGCAAAAACATTCAGTACTTC
CDR3aa: CASSLASSSKNIQYF

v_gene: TRBV7-2
d_gene: -
j_gene: TRBJ2-2
abundance: few
len: 16
CDR3nt: TGTGCCAGCAGCTTAGCGGTACGGACAGTCACCGGGGAGCTGTTTTTT
CDR3aa: CASSLAVRTVTGELFF

v_gene: TRBV3-1
d_gene: TRBD1
j_gene: TRBJ2-3
abundance: few
len: 18
CDR3nt: TGTGCCAGCAGCCAGACCCCGCCGGGACAGGGTGGGACAGATACGCAGTATTTT
CDR3aa: CASSQTPPGQGGTDTQYF

v_gene: TRBV7-8
d_gene: -
j_gene: TRBJ2-5
abundance: -
len: 14
CDR3nt: TGTGCCAGCAGCCCGATTCCGGGCCAAGAGACCCAGTACTTC
CDR3aa: CASSPIPGQETQYF

v_gene: TRBV4-3
d_gene: -
j_gene: TRBJ1-6
abundance: -
len: 14
CDR3nt: TGCGCCAGCAGCCGCGACTCCTATAATTCACCCCTCCACTTT
CDR3aa: CASSRDSYNSPLHF

v_gene: TRBV7-2
d_gene: TRBD2
j_gene: TRBJ2-7
abundance: few
len: 15
CDR3nt: TGTGCCAGCAGCTTAGTTCGACTAGCGGACTACGAGCAGTACTTC
CDR3aa: CASSLVRLADYEQYF

v_gene: TRBV12-3/TRBV12-4
d_gene: TRBD1
j_gene: TRBJ1-5
abundance: many
len: 17
CDR3nt: TGTGCCAGCAGTTCTGGGCAGGGGGCGATTAGCAATCAGCCCCAGCATTTT
CDR3aa: CASSSGQGAISNQPQHF

v_gene: TRBV6-5
d_gene: -
j_gene: TRBJ2-2
abundance: -
len: 16
CDR3nt: TGTGCCAGCAGTTACTCGCACCGGGTCAACACCGGGGAGCTGTTTTTT
CDR3aa: CASSYSHRVNTGELFF

v_gene: TRBV6-2/TRBV6-3
d_gene: TRBD1
j_gene: TRBJ2-4
abundance: many
len: 15
CDR3nt: TGTGCCAGCAGTTCGACCTTTGACAGGGGGCTGATAGAGTACTTC
CDR3aa: CASSSTFDRGLIEYF

v_gene: TRBV19
d_gene: TRBD2
j_gene: TRBJ2-1
abundance: -
len: 18
CDR3nt: TGTGCCAGTAGTCCCGGGACTAGCGGGGGGGACCGCGGCAATGAGCAGTTCTTC
CDR3aa: CASSPGTSGGDRGNEQFF